The text below deals with one T cell receptor beta chain. Its target is unknown. This sample is part of a study of radiotherapy plus CTLA-4 blockade in lung cancer. Study-wide findings and caveats: Reported findings show early blood T cell clone dynamics, with interferon-beta, best predicted response. Following radiotherapy plus ipilimumab, tumor-derived TCR clones expanded in the blood.

This table comes from immunoSEQ multiplex PCR, and its TCRdb copy is limited to in-frame clones, with some not included. Of tens of thousands of clones listed, 84% are singletons. The CDR3 has 14 amino acids. CDR1 SGHRS and CDR2 YFSETQ come from the germline V gene. V dropped 4 bases and J dropped 7; count of bases not matched to a gene: 4. The chain is built from TRBV5-1 and TRBJ1-6, with 8 bases identical to TRBD1. The material was peripheral blood, obtained from a patient treated with radiotherapy plus ipilimumab. The clonotype was recovered from a human donor with non-small cell lung cancer who had stable disease on radiotherapy plus ipilimumab. The CDR3 coding sequence is TGCGCCAGCAGCCGAGGGACAGGAAATTCACCCCTCCACTTT. Its protein is CASSRGTGNSPLHF.